This TCR beta chain appears in the sequencing data of a study of T cells in Graves' hyperthyroidism and ophthalmopathy. The junction had 16 bases not matched to a gene; V was cut back by 6 bases and J by 3 bases. There are 17 residues in the CDR3. CDR1 MNHNS and CDR2 SASEGT come from the germline V gene. This clonotype was recorded many times. TCR beta CDR3 region amplification was performed from RNA transcripts. With the HTBI primer set, the TCR CDR3 went through a first round of RT-PCR. TCRdb called the multiplex PCR reads again in MiXCR, with one record for every CDR3 protein. The sample holds approximately 520,000 distinct CDR3 sequences, roughly 20% seen once.

This TCR came from a young man with Graves' hyperthyroidism. The J gene is TRBJ1-1, the V gene TRBV6-1, with 7 positions matching TRBD1. The material sequenced was blood. The CDR3, as DNA: TGTGCCAGCAGGAACTTTGAGACAGGGTGGGAGGACACTGAAGCTTTCTTT. Translating it yields CASRNFETGWEDTEAFF.